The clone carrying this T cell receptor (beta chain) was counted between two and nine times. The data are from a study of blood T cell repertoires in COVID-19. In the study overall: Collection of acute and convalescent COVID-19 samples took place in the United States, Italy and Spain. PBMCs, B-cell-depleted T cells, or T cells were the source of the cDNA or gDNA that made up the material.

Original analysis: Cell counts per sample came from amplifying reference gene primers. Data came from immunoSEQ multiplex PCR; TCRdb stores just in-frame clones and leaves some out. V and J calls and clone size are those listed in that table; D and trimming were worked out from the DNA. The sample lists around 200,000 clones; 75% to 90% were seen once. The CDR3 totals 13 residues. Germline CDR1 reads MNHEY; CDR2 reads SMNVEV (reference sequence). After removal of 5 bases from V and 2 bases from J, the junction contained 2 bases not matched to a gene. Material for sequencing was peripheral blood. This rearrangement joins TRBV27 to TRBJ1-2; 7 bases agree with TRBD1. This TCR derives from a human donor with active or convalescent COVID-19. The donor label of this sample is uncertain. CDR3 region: CASSPTGNYGYTF. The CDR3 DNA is TGTGCCAGCAGTCCGACAGGGAACTATGGCTACACCTTC.